This TCR beta chain was sequenced in a study of glioma-infiltrating T cells after dendritic cell vaccination listed by TCRdb under 2016. Notes on the research overall: The cohort comprised approximately 15 glioblastoma patients from Phase I and II dendritic cell vaccination trials, 9 newly diagnosed and 6 with recurrent disease. The vaccine was prepared from monocyte-derived dendritic cells that were cultured for roughly seven days with IL-4 and GM-CSF and then pulsed overnight with autologous tumor lysate. Patients received autologous tumor lysate-pulsed dendritic cell vaccination between about 2002 and 2012. Tumor-infiltrating lymphocyte content was quantified and tumor and blood repertoires were compared in dendritic cell-vaccinated glioblastoma patients by deep sequencing of TCR beta CDR3 regions. Survival after dendritic cell vaccination was correlated with TCR sequencing metrics, such as TIL content and the overlap between tumor and blood repertoires. Three intradermal dendritic cell vaccine injections were administered to patients at biweekly intervals in the arm below the axilla.

CDR1 and CDR2 are drawn from the germline V gene (reference sequence): LNHDA, SQIVND. There are 16 amino acids in the CDR3, from cysteine to phenylalanine inclusive. CDR3 DNA only is kept here, 48 bases in frame from base 1. V lost 5 bases and J lost 1 base; the stretch between them is 18 bases long. Using the immunoSEQ assay, TCRB CDR3 regions were amplified from roughly 2.2 micrograms of genomic DNA, or from all available DNA when less than that was on hand. The multiplex PCR employed 60 forward primers targeting TCR V beta segments and 13 reverse primers targeting J beta segments. Synthetic control templates were spiked into each sample at limiting dilution to estimate reads per starting template. Sequencing produced 87 bp reads on the Illumina HiSeq System. In the paper's pipeline: PCR and sequencing errors were removed by a nearest neighbor algorithm that merged closely related sequences. TCR overlap was defined as the percentage of unique tumor TCR beta sequences that were also present in the same patient's peripheral blood. As stored in TCRdb, this immuneACCESS dataset retains in-frame rearrangements with V and J assigned. A fraction of the clones does not appear; measured against another copy, unresolved V genes explain less than half of the discrepancy, and the remainder lacks a known reason. V and J calls and clone size are given by that table; D and trimming were obtained from the DNA. For this sample there are more than 75,000 clones; roughly 80% appear just once. The leading ten clones occupy less than 8% of the sample.

What the research found in general, with its limitations: The three-group TCR overlap response model was characterized as speculative, and prospective validation of the model was stated to be required. TCR clonality showed no direct relationship with survival, which suggests that a diverse polyclonal response may be important. The cohort was small and heterogeneous, with few patients having full blood and tumor sets and even fewer initial-recurrent tumor pairs. After dendritic cell vaccination, a higher estimated pretreatment TIL content predicted longer time to progression and overall survival.

This clone was recorded only once. The antigen it recognizes is unknown. One base away there is no much larger clone; base qualities are not given. The time point label, read with the paper, signifies: after dendritic cell vaccination, including at tumor progression/relapse. Patients were selected for having adequate residual fresh-frozen tumor tissue and more than two years of available survival data. Molecular status otherwise varied across the glioblastoma patients, but none of them carried an isocitrate dehydrogenase mutation. PBMC were collected before vaccination, two weeks after the third vaccination, and at tumor progression if tumor progression occurred. The Qiagen DNeasy Blood extraction Kit was used for extraction of genomic DNA.

Material: blood, obtained after dendritic cell vaccination. The clonotype originates from a human donor with glioblastoma. This sequence uses TRBV19 and TRBJ2-7; perhaps TRBD1 is the D gene, with 6 bases matching. The DNA sequence is TGTGCCAGTAGTTCGCCTGCCAGGGGCAGATCCTACGAGCAGTACTTC. Its protein is CASSSPARGRSYEQYF.